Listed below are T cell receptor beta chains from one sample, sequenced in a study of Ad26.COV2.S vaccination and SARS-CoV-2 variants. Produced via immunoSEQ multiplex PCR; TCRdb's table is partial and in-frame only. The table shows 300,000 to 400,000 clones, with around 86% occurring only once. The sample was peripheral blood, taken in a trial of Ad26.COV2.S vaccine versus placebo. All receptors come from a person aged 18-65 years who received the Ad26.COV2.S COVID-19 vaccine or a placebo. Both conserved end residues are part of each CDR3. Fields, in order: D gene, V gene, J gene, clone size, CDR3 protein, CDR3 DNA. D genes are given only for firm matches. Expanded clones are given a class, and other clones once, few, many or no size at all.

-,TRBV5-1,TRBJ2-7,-,CASSSRRGRQGLSSYEQYF,TGCGCCAGCAGCTCCCGGAGGGGGAGACAGGGTTTGAGTTCCTACGAGCAGTACTTC
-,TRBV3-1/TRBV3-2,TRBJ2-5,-,CASSQGEGTQYF,TGTGCCAGCAGCCAAGGCGAAGGAACCCAGTACTTC
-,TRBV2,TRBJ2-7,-,CASSESDRPGYEQYF,TGTGCCAGCAGTGAATCCGACCGTCCTGGCTACGAGCAGTACTTC
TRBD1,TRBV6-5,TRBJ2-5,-,CASANTRGLGETQYF,TGTGCCAGCGCTAACACCAGGGGGTTAGGGGAGACCCAGTACTTC
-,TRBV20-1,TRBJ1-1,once,CSASLAEAFF,TGCAGTGCTAGTCTCGCTGAAGCTTTCTTT
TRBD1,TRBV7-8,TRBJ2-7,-,CASSLARLTGGDEQYF,TGTGCCAGCAGCTTAGCGCGGCTAACAGGGGGCGACGAGCAGTACTTC
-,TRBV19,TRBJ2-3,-,CASSIEWARGEQYF,TGTGCCAGTAGTATAGAATGGGCCCGGGGAGAGCAGTATTTT
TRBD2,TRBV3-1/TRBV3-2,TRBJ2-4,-,CASSPAGETKNIQYF,TGTGCCAGCAGCCCCGCGGGGGAAACCAAAAACATTCAGTACTTC
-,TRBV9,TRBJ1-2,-,CASSPTGPYEGYTF,TGTGCCAGCAGCCCCACAGGACCCTATGAAGGCTACACCTTC
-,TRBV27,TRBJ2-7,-,CASSFQGSYEQYF,TGTGCCAGCAGTTTCCAGGGTTCCTACGAGCAGTACTTC
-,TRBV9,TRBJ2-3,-,CASSVGTTSTDTQYF,TGTGCCAGCAGCGTCGGAACTACTAGCACAGATACGCAGTATTTT
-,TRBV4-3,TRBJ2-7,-,CASSQGRSSYEQYF,TGCGCCAGCAGCCAGGGACGGAGCTCCTACGAGCAGTACTTC
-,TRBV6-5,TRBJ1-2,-,CASRLGQTRNYGYTF,TGTGCCAGCAGACTCGGACAGACCCGTAACTATGGCTACACCTTC
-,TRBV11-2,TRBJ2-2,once,CASSLERAWLNTGELFF,TGTGCCAGCAGCTTAGAACGGGCCTGGCTGAACACCGGGGAGCTGTTTTTT
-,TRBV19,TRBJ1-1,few,CASSMWTEAFF,TGTGCCAGTAGTATGTGGACTGAAGCTTTCTTT
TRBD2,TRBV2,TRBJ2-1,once,CASSDLSSGDEQFF,TGTGCCAGCAGTGATTTGTCTAGCGGGGATGAGCAGTTCTTC
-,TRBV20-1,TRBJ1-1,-,CSASGTEAFF,TGCAGTGCCTCAGGCACTGAAGCTTTCTTT
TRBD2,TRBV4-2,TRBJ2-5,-,CASSQEAQRGRSETQYF,TGTGCCAGCAGCCAAGAGGCACAGCGGGGGAGGTCAGAGACCCAGTACTTC
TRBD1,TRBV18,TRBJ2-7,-,CASSGTGGNYEQYF,TGTGCCAGCTCCGGGACAGGGGGTAACTACGAGCAGTACTTC
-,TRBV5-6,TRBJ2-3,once,CASSDSRGRGTDTQYF,TGTGCCAGCAGCGATAGTAGGGGACGCGGCACAGATACGCAGTATTTT
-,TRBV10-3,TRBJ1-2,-,CAISETRYGYTF,TGTGCCATCAGTGAGACACGGTATGGCTACACCTTC
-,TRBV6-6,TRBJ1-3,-,CASSPAHSRDTFSGNTIYF,TGTGCCAGCAGTCCCGCCCACTCAAGAGACACCTTCAGCGGAAACACCATATATTTT
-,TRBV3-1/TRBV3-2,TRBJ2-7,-,CASSPGTGTYEQYF,TGTGCCAGCAGCCCCGGGACCGGGACCTACGAGCAGTACTTC
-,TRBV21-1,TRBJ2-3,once,CASSMGPGEHSTDTQYF,TGTGCCAGCAGCATGGGACCGGGAGAACATAGCACAGATACGCAGTATTTT
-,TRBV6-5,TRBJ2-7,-,CASRLTRRDYEQYF,TGTGCCAGCAGATTGACACGGAGAGACTACGAGCAGTACTTC
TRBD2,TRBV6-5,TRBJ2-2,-,CASSYSSGGRGELFF,TGTGCCAGCAGTTACTCGAGCGGGGGCAGGGGGGAGCTGTTTTTT
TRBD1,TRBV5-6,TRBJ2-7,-,CASSWGQGSNEQYF,TGTGCCAGCAGTTGGGGACAGGGGAGCAACGAGCAGTACTTC
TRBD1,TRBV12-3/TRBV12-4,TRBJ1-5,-,CASSQGTGQPQHF,TGTGCCAGCAGTCAGGGGACAGGACAGCCCCAGCATTTT
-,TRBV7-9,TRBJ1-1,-,CASSLVSRLAFF,TGTGCCAGCAGCTTAGTTAGTCGGCTAGCTTTCTTT
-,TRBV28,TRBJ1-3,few,CASYGINTIYF,TGTGCCAGCTACGGGATAAACACCATATATTTT
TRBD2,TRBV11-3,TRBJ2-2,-,CASSLGTSVANTGELFF,TGTGCCAGCAGCTTAGGGACTAGCGTAGCGAACACCGGGGAGCTGTTTTTT
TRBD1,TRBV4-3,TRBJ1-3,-,CASSDRGGTGNTIYF,TGCGCCAGCAGTGACAGGGGAGGGACTGGAAACACCATATATTTT
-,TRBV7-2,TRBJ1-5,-,CASSPRGNQPQHF,TGTGCCAGCAGCCCCAGAGGCAATCAGCCCCAGCATTTT
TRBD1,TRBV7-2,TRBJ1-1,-,CASSPGTVGNTEAFF,TGTGCCAGCAGCCCCGGGACAGTGGGGAACACTGAAGCTTTCTTT
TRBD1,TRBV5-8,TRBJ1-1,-,CASSRGQGGTEAFF,TGTGCCAGCAGCCGGGGACAGGGGGGCACTGAAGCTTTCTTT
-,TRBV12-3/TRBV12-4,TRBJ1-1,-,CASRRNRNTEAFF,TGTGCCAGCAGGAGGAACCGGAACACTGAAGCTTTCTTT
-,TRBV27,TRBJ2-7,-,CASSFLYEQYF,TGTGCCAGCAGCTTCCTATACGAGCAGTACTTC
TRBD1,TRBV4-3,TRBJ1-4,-,CASSQNDREGVKLFF,TGCGCCAGCAGCCAAAACGACAGGGAAGGCGTAAAACTGTTTTTT
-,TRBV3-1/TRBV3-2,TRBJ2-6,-,CASSLGGGAGANVLTF,TGTGCCAGCAGCTTGGGGGGTGGGGCTGGGGCCAACGTCCTGACTTTC
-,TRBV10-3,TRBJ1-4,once,CAISESGLTNEKLFF,TGTGCCATCAGTGAGTCCGGATTGACTAATGAAAAACTGTTTTTT
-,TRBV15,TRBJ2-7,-,CATSRDAAYEQYF,TGTGCCACCAGCAGAGACGCAGCCTACGAGCAGTACTTC